This TCR beta chain was documented in a study of T cells in Graves' hyperthyroidism and ophthalmopathy. This clonotype was seen only a few times. Its antigen is as yet unknown. RNA transcripts provided the source from which TCR beta CDR3 regions were amplified. First-round RT-PCR of the TCR CDR3 relied on the HTBI primer set. TCRdb used MiXCR to reprocess the multiplex PCR reads, holding one entry per CDR3 protein. The sample lists 300,000 to 450,000 distinct CDR3 sequences; roughly 14% were seen once. PBMCs stemmed from 10 ml fresh peripheral blood. Overall study findings and caveats: Most clonotypes expanded in the thyroid (above 0.001) were also present in blood. From stable hyperthyroidism, ophthalmopathy was separated by a 13 V-J model.

From germline, CDR1 is SGHTA and CDR2 FQGNSA. The CDR3 consists of 15 residues. With V trimmed by 1 base and J by 2 bases, 4 bases remained unmatched. This clonotype was obtained from a woman aged 25-40 years with Graves' ophthalmopathy. The sequencing sample was made of blood. The rearrangement uses TRBV7-2 and TRBJ1-1; 7 nucleotides agree with TRBD1. The CDR3 is CASSLGGTVNTEAFF. Here the CDR3 DNA reads TGTGCCAGCAGCTTAGGTGGGACAGTCAACACTGAAGCTTTCTTT.